This T cell receptor beta chain was found in a study of control samples from healthy donors and cancer patients. Here immunoSEQ multiplex PCR was the method, and the copy in TCRdb shows in-frame clones only, minus some. The table lists about 140,000 clones, around 85% of them singletons, with 8.7% in the top ten. The germline gives CDR1 LGHDT, CDR2 YNNKEL (reference sequence). The CDR3 runs 14 residues. V was pared by 4 bases and J by 4 bases, with 5 bases of the junction left unmatched. Sequenced material: blood. The chain links TRBV3-1 (or the pseudogene TRBV3-2) to TRBJ1-1, with 8 bases aligning to TRBD1. The receptor's source is a woman aged 25-40 years in good health. The CDR3 here is CASSLRQGLTEAFF. The CDR3 nucleotides are TGTGCCAGCAGCCTTCGACAGGGGCTCACTGAAGCTTTCTTT.